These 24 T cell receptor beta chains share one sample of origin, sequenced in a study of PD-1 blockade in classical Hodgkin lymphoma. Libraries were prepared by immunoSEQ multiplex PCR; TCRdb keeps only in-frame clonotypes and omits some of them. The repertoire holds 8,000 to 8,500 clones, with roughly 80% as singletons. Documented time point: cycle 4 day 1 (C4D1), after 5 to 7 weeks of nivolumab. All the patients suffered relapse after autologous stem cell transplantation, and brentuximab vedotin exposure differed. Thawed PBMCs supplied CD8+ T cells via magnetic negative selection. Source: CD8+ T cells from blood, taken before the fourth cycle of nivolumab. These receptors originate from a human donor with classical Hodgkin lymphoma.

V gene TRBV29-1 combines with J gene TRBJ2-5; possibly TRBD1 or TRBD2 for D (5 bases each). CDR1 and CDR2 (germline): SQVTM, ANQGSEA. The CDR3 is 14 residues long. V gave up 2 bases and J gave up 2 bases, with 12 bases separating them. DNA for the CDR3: TGCAGCGTTGAACGCCGGGACGGTCAAGAGACCCAGTACTTC. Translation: CSVERRDGQETQYF. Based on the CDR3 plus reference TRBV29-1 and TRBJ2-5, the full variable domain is SAVISQKPSRDICQRGTSLTIQCQVDSQVTMMFWYRQQPGQSLTLIATANQGSEATYESGFVIDKFPISRPNLTFSTLTVSNMSPEDSSIYLCSVERRDGQETQYFGPGTRLLVL.

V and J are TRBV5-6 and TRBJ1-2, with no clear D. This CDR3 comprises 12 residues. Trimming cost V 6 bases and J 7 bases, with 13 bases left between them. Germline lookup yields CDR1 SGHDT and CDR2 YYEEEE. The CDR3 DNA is TGTGCCAGCACCTCGAGTGAGGGTGGCTACACCTTC. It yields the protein CASTSSEGGYTF.

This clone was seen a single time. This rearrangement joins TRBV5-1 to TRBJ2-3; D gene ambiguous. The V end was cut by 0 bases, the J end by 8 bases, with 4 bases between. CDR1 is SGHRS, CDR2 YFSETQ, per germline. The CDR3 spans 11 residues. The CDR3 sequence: CASSLARTQYF. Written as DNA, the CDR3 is TGCGCCAGCAGCTTGGCTCGTACGCAGTATTTT.

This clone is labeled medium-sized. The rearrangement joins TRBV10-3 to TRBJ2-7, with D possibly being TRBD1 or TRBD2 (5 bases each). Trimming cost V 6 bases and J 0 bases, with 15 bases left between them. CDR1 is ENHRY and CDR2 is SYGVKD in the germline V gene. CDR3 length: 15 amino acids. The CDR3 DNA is TGTGCCATCAGAGGGCAGGGAGTCAGCTCCTACGAGCAGTACTTC. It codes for CAIRGQGVSSYEQYF.

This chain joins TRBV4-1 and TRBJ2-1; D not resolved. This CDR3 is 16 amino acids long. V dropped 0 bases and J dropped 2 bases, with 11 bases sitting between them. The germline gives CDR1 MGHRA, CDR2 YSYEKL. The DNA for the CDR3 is TGCGCCAGCAGCCAAGACGGAAATTGGGCCTACAATGAGCAGTTCTTC. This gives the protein CASSQDGNWAYNEQFF.

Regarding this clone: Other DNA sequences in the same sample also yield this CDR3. Here the CDR3 reads CAWSGQDTSTNYGYTF. For the CDR3, the DNA is TGTGCCTGGAGTGGGCAAGACACCTCCACTAACTATGGCTACACCTTC. The chain has TRBV30 and TRBJ1-2, with unresolved D. V lost 1 base and J lost 0, with 15 bases in between. Germline V gives CDR1 GTSNPN, CDR2 SVGIG (reference sequence). The CDR3 consists of 16 residues. Combining the CDR3 with reference TRBV30 and TRBJ1-2 gives the whole variable domain SQTIHQWPATLVQPVGSPLSLECTVEGTSNPNLYWYRQAAGRGLQLLFYSVGIGQISSEVPQNLSASRPQDRQFILSSKKLLLSDSGFYLCAWSGQDTSTNYGYTFGSGTRLTVV.

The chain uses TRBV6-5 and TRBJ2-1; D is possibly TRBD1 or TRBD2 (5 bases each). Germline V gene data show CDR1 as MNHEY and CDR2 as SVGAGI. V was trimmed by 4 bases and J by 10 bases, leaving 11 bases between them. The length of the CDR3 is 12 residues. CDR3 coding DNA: TGTGCCAGCAGTTTGGGGGTTGGGGAGCAGTTCTTC. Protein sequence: CASSLGVGEQFF.

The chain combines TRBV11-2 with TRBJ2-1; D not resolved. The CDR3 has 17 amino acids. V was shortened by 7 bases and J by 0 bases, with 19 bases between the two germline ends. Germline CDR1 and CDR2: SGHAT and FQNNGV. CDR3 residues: CASILGGVGISYNEQFF. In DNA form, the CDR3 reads TGTGCCAGCATCCTGGGTGGTGTGGGGATCTCCTACAATGAGCAGTTCTTC.

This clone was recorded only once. The DNA for the CDR3 is TGTGCCAGCAGTGACCGGACAGGGATGAACTATGGCTACACCTTC. Translation: CASSDRTGMNYGYTF. The V gene is TRBV2, the J gene TRBJ1-2, with 8 bases identical to TRBD1. The V gene's germline CDR1 is SNHLY and CDR2 FYNNEI. Trimming removed 3 bases from V and 2 bases from J; junction bases left unmatched: 5. The CDR3 spans 15 residues.

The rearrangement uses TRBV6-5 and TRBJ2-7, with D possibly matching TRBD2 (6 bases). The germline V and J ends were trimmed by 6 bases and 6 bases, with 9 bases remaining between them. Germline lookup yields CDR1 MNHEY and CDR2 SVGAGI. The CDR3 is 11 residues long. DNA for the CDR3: TGTGCCAGCAGGAGCGGGCCCGAGCAGTACTTC. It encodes CASRSGPEQYF.

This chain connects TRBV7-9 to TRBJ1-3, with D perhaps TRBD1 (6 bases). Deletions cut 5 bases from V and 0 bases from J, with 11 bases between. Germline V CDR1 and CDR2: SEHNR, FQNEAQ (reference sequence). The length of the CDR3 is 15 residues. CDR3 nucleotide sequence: TGTGCCAGCAGCGTCACAGGGAGCTCTGGAAACACCATATATTTT. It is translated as CASSVTGSSGNTIYF.

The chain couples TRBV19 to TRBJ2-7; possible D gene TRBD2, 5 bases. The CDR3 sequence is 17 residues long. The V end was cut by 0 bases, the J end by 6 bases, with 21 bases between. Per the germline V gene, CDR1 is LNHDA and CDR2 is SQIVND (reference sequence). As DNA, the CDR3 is TGTGCCAGTAGTATAGATCAAGGAGGTCGATTGGACTCCGAGCAGTACTTC. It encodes CASSIDQGGRLDSEQYF.

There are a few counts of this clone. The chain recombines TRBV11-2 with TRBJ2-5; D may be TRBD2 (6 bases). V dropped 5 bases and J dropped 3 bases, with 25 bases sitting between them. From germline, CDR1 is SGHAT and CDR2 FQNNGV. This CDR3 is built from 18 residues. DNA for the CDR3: TGTGCCAGCAGCCCGGACCTCCGGGGACTTCCCCCAGAAGAGACCCAGTACTTC. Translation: CASSPDLRGLPPEETQYF.

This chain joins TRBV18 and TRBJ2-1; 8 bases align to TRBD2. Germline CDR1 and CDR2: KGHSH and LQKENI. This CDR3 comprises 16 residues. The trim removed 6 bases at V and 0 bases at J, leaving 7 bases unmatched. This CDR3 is CASSGTSFSSYNEQFF. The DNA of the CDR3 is TGTGCCAGCTCCGGGACTAGTTTCAGCTCCTACAATGAGCAGTTCTTC.

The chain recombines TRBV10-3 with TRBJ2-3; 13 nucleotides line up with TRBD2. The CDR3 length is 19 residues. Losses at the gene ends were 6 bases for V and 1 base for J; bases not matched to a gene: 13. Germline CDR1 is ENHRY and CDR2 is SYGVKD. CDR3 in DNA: TGTGCCATCAGCGGACTAGCGGGGGACCCGGTTTTGGGCACAGATACGCAGTATTTT. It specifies CAISGLAGDPVLGTDTQYF.

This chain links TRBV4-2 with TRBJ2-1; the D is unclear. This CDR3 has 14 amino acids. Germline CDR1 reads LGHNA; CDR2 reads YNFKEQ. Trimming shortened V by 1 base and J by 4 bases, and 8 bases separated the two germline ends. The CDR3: CASSQAESYNEQFF. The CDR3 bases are TGTGCCAGCAGCCAAGCCGAAAGTTACAATGAGCAGTTCTTC.

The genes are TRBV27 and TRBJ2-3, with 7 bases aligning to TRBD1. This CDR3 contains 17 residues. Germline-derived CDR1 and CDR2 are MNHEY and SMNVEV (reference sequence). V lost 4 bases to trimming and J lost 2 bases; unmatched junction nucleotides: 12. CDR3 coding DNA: TGTGCCAGCAGTTCCACTTCCGGGACAGAGCACACAGATACGCAGTATTTT. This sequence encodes CASSSTSGTEHTDTQYF.

The CDR3 sequence is CASSLQGAQTEAFF. The CDR3, as DNA: TGTGCCAGCAGCTTGCAGGGGGCGCAGACTGAAGCTTTCTTT. This chain links TRBV5-6 with TRBJ1-1; 8 bases agree with TRBD1. The trim removed 1 base at V and 5 bases at J, leaving 4 bases unmatched. The germline CDR1 and CDR2 sequences are SGHDT and YYEEEE. The CDR3 is made up of 14 amino acids.

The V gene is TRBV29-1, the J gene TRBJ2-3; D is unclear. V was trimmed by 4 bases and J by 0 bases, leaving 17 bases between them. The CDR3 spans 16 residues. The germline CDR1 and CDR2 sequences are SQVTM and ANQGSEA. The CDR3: CSVATGPIPSTDTQYF. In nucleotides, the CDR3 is TGCAGCGTTGCGACCGGCCCGATCCCCAGCACAGATACGCAGTATTTT.

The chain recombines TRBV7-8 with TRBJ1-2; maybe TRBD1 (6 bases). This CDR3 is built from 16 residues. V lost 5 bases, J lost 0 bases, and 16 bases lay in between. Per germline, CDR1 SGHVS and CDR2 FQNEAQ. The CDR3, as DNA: TGTGCCAGCAGCCTCGTCCCCAGGGGAGCTAACTATGGCTACACCTTC. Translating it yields CASSLVPRGANYGYTF.

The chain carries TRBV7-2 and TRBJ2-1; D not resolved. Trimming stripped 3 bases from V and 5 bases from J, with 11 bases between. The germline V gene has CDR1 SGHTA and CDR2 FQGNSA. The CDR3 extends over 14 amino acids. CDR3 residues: CASSFSVVDNEQFF. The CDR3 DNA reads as TGTGCCAGCAGCTTTAGTGTAGTCGACAATGAGCAGTTCTTC.

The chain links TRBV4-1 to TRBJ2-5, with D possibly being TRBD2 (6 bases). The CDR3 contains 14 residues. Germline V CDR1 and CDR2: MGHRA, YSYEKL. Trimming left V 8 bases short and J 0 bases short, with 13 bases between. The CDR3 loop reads CASSEGVYQETQYF. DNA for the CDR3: TGCGCCAGCTCGGAGGGAGTTTACCAAGAGACCCAGTACTTC.

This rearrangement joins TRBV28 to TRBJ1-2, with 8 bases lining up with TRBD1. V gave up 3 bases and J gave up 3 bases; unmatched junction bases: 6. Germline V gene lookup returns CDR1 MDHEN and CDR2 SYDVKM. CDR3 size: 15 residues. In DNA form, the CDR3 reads TGTGCCAGCAGTTTGGGGGCGACAGGGGACTATGGCTACACCTTC. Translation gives CASSLGATGDYGYTF.

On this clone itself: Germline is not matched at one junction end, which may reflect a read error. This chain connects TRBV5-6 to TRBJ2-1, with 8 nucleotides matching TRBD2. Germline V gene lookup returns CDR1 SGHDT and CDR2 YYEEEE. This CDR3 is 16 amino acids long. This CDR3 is CDSSLDSGATYNEQFF. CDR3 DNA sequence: TGTGACAGCAGCTTGGATAGCGGGGCTACCTACAATGAGCAGTTCTTC.